This paragraph reports one T cell receptor (beta chain). Its specificity is unknown. 60 Vbeta and 13 Jbeta primers were used in PCR. Profiled with immunoSEQ multiplex PCR; TCRdb holds only in-frame clones, not every one. The sample has about 89,000 clones, about 67% seen once; the top ten hold 2.1%. The data belong to a study of cytomegalovirus exposure and HLA in healthy donors. General study findings and limits: Across all donors, roughly uniform sequencing depth was an assumption of the presence/absence analyses. In a later analysis, a genetic analysis reported fewer productive-TCR N-insertions in an Asian-associated ancestry cluster than the cohort average. Differences between HLA loci emerged in a later analysis of TCR association rates, with DRB1 most and HLA-C fewest.

This sequence originates from a young man in good health and CMV-seronegative. Sequencing was carried out using PBMCs.

In DNA form, the CDR3 reads TGTGCCAGCAGCCGCGGGACAGAGACCTACGAGCAGTACTTC. It specifies CASSRGTETYEQYF. V gene TRBV4-2 combines with J gene TRBJ2-7; D perhaps matches TRBD1 (7 bases). The germline CDR1 and CDR2 sequences are LGHNA and YNFKEQ. There are 14 residues in the CDR3. With 4 bases removed from V and 2 bases from J, the gap between germline ends came to 12 bases.